The TCR beta chain under discussion was sequenced for a study of T cell responses to AZD1222 COVID-19 vaccine. The table came from immunoSEQ multiplex PCR; TCRdb's copy has only in-frame clones and leaves some out. This table has around 150,000 clones, around nine tenths appearing once. CDR3 size: 13 residues. Per germline, CDR1 MNHNS and CDR2 SASEGT. Trimming pared 3 bases from V and 12 bases from J, leaving 17 bases between. The specimen comprised peripheral blood, sampled on day 0 of AZD1222 vaccination. The V gene is TRBV6-1, the J gene TRBJ1-2, with D possibly being TRBD1 (6 bases). The clonotype was recovered from an adult in good health. CDR3 in amino acids: CASSDEKRGADTF. In nucleotides, the CDR3 is TGTGCCAGCAGTGATGAGAAGAGGGGGGCAGACACCTTC.